This entry lists 18 T cell receptor beta chains sequenced from one sample in a study of T cells in tumors after PD-1 blockade. TCRdb keeps only in-frame clones here, not all; method: immunoSEQ multiplex PCR. The sample has some 4,000 clones, roughly 67% seen once. Here the sequenced sample was tumor tissue, taken before anti-PD-1 treatment. These receptors originate from a human donor with basal cell carcinoma.

This clone was counted only a few times. The CDR3 protein is CASSPGLAGGDTGELFF. The CDR3 DNA sequence: TGTGCCAGCAGCCCGGGACTAGCGGGAGGAGACACCGGGGAGCTGTTTTTT. The V gene is TRBV9, the J gene TRBJ2-2; 15 bases map to TRBD2. The CDR3 has 17 amino acids. Looked up from germline, CDR1 is SGDLS and CDR2 is YYNGEE. The V gene end was trimmed by 4 bases and the J gene end by 3 bases; junction bases not matched to a gene: 4.

The chain links TRBV28 to TRBJ1-2, with 7 bases matching TRBD1. Germline loops: CDR1 MDHEN, CDR2 SYDVKM. The CDR3 is 13 amino acids. V was clipped by 11 bases and J by 6 bases; unmatched bases: 12. CDR3 nucleotides: TGTGCCGCCGATAGGACAGGCAAGGATGGCTACACCTTC. Its translation: CAADRTGKDGYTF.

This chain links TRBV24-1 with TRBJ2-1, with TRBD2 identical over 14 bases. Losses at the gene ends were 7 bases for V and 10 bases for J; bases not matched to a gene: 5. CDR1 is KGHDR, CDR2 SFDVKD, per germline. This CDR3 comprises 14 residues. The CDR3 sequence is CATRGLAGAHEQFF. DNA for the CDR3: TGTGCCACCAGGGGACTAGCGGGAGCTCACGAGCAGTTCTTC.

The chain joins TRBV13 to TRBJ2-7, with TRBD2 matching over 10 bases. This CDR3 is built from 20 residues. Trimming cost V 1 base and J 1 base; bases outside gene matches: 16. From germline, CDR1 is PRHDT and CDR2 FYEKMQ (reference sequence). The CDR3 region is CASSLDRGGSSGGPSYEQYF. As DNA, the CDR3 is TGTGCCAGCAGCTTAGATCGCGGCGGGTCTAGCGGGGGCCCATCCTACGAGCAGTACTTC.

The rearrangement links TRBV6-1 to TRBJ1-4; D not certain. There are 13 residues in the CDR3. V was pared by 5 bases and J by 7 bases, with 11 bases between. From germline, CDR1 is MNHNS and CDR2 SASEGT. The CDR3 nucleotides read TGTGCCAGCAGTACTCCGGACGGTGAAAAACTGTTTTTT. This gives the protein CASSTPDGEKLFF.

In its sample, this clone was seen once. The chain carries TRBV14 and TRBJ1-2; D is perhaps TRBD1 (5 bases). The CDR3 has 17 residues. Germline assignment: CDR1 SGHDN and CDR2 FVKESK. V shed 1 base and J shed 2 bases, with 17 bases lying between them. This chain's CDR3 is CASSQVDFGGVNYGYTF. Written as DNA, the CDR3 is TGTGCCAGCAGCCAAGTCGATTTTGGAGGGGTGAACTATGGCTACACCTTC.

V gene TRBV27 combines with J gene TRBJ2-2, with 7 bases aligning to TRBD1. This CDR3 spans 14 amino acids. Per the germline V gene, CDR1 is MNHEY and CDR2 is SMNVEV (reference sequence). Germline trimming cut 6 bases from V and 4 bases from J; bases unmatched to any gene: 5. In DNA, the CDR3 is TGTGCCAGCAGCCCAGGGGGTGGCACCGGGGAGCTGTTTTTT. Translating gives CASSPGGGTGELFF.

This chain joins TRBV4-3 and TRBJ1-2; no clear D. Germline CDR1 is LGHNA and CDR2 is YSLEER. The germline V and J ends were trimmed by 0 bases and 7 bases, with 12 bases remaining between them. The CDR3 contains 14 residues. CDR3 loop: CASSQDPGVRGYTF. CDR3 nucleotide sequence: TGCGCCAGCAGCCAAGATCCAGGCGTTCGTGGCTACACCTTC.

This chain uses TRBV5-4 with TRBJ2-3; 8 bases are a match to TRBD2. CDR3 length: 17 amino acids. Germline CDR1 and CDR2: SGHNT and YYREEE (reference sequence). Unmatched junction bases numbered 17, after V lost 5 bases and J lost 6 bases. The CDR3 reads CASREDERGLKGDTQYF. CDR3 DNA: TGTGCCAGCAGAGAGGATGAGCGGGGGCTCAAGGGGGATACGCAGTATTTT.

This rearrangement joins TRBV27 to TRBJ2-7; 10 bases agree with TRBD1. J lost 4 bases, V lost 2 bases, and 8 bases had no gene match. Germline V gives CDR1 MNHEY, CDR2 SMNVEV (reference sequence). The CDR3 spans 16 residues. CDR3 region: CASSLGGGQGVYEQYF. In DNA form, the CDR3 reads TGTGCCAGCAGTTTAGGGGGCGGACAGGGGGTTTACGAGCAGTACTTC.

The sample holds a few counts of this clone. The chain employs TRBV11-3 and TRBJ2-7, with TRBD1 as a possible D gene (6 bases). CDR1 SGHNT and CDR2 YENEEA come from the germline V gene. The CDR3 is made up of 14 amino acids. The ends were cut back, 5 bases at V and 2 bases at J, with 13 bases in the middle. Here the CDR3 reads CASSPYRAPYEQYF. DNA of the CDR3: TGTGCCAGCAGCCCATACAGGGCCCCCTACGAGCAGTACTTC. Full variable domain (outside the CDR3, taken from reference TRBV11-3 and TRBJ2-7): EAGVVQSPRYKIIEKKQPVAFWCNPISGHNTLYWYLQNLGQGPELLIRYENEEAVDDSQLPKDRFSAERLKGVDSTLKIQPAELGDSAVYLCASSPYRAPYEQYFGPGTRLTVT.

The chain joins TRBV2 to TRBJ1-5; D gene uncertain. The germline gives CDR1 SNHLY, CDR2 FYNNEI. The CDR3 covers 14 residues. V dropped 10 bases and J dropped 7 bases, with 20 bases sitting between them. The CDR3 coding sequence is TGTGCCACTTCACCGTACACCTCTGGGCAGCCCCAGCATTTT. Its protein product is CATSPYTSGQPQHF.

This rearrangement joins TRBV9 to TRBJ2-1; D unresolved. Germline assignment: CDR1 SGDLS and CDR2 YYNGEE. The CDR3 loop spans 13 amino acids. V was clipped by 3 bases and J by 5 bases, with 9 bases between them. CDR3 residues: CASSAQNHNEQFF. The CDR3 DNA reads as TGTGCCAGCAGCGCGCAGAACCACAATGAGCAGTTCTTC.

The chain carries TRBV30 and TRBJ1-6; D uncertain. Per germline, CDR1 GTSNPN and CDR2 SVGIG (reference sequence). Trimming stripped 3 bases from V and 10 bases from J, with 13 bases between. The CDR3 spans 13 residues. CDR3 loop: CAWRAVRRSPLHF. The DNA of the CDR3 is TGTGCCTGGAGAGCGGTCCGAAGATCACCCCTCCACTTT.

This clone has only a few counts. V usage is TRBV5-1 and J usage is TRBJ1-3; 9 bases are shared with TRBD1. Germline V gene data show CDR1 as SGHRS and CDR2 as YFSETQ. After removal of 0 bases from V and 8 bases from J, the junction contained 6 bases not matched to a gene. The CDR3 sequence is 15 residues long. The CDR3 nucleotides read TGCGCCAGCAGCTTGGCCACAGGGGGCAGGGACACCATATATTTT. The encoded protein is CASSLATGGRDTIYF.

A note on this clone: At one end the junction does not follow the germline gene, possibly because of a read error. The gene calls are TRBV4-2 and TRBJ1-1; D might be TRBD1 (5 bases). The CDR3 has 15 residues. Looked up from germline, CDR1 is LGHNA and CDR2 is YNFKEQ. The CDR3 region is CASGQEAGWGAEAFF. Written as DNA, the CDR3 is TGTGCCAGCGGCCAAGAGGCTGGCTGGGGCGCTGAAGCTTTCTTT.

This clone is medium-sized (0.01 to 0.1%). The rearrangement joins TRBV4-2 to TRBJ2-4; D remains unclear. This CDR3 comprises 14 residues. Per germline, CDR1 LGHNA and CDR2 YNFKEQ. The V and J ends lost 1 base and 2 bases respectively, with 6 bases between them. The CDR3 sequence: CASSQVRTKNIQYF. CDR3 sequence (DNA): TGTGCCAGCAGCCAAGTGAGGACCAAAAACATTCAGTACTTC.

The chain employs TRBV11-1 and TRBJ1-4; TRBD1 agrees at 9 bases. Germline trimming cut 5 bases from V and 6 bases from J; bases unmatched to any gene: 7. Germline V gives CDR1 SGHAT, CDR2 FQDESV (reference sequence). This CDR3 is 15 amino acids long. For the CDR3, the DNA is TGTGCCAGCAGCCCCCGGACAGGGGAGGATGAAAAACTGTTTTTT. Translating it yields CASSPRTGEDEKLFF.